A selection of T cell receptor beta chains follows, all from one sample in a study of blood T cell repertoires in COVID-19. Assay used: immunoSEQ multiplex PCR; TCRdb lists only in-frame clones, some missing. The table records 70,000 to 95,000 clones, approximately 90% of them present only once. Source material: peripheral blood. These receptors all stem from a woman older than 75 with active COVID-19. The CDR3 runs from the conserved cysteine through the conserved F or W. The D gene is left open where the match is weak. Clone size is not always given. Where it is, it says once, few, many or a class for expanded clones.

v_call	j_call	d_call	clone_size	cdr3_aa	cdr3_nt
TRBV4-2	TRBJ2-5	.	.	CASSRRHGETQYF	TGTGCCAGCAGCCGGCGGCACGGAGAGACCCAGTACTTC
TRBV5-1	TRBJ2-1	TRBD2	.	CASSFMSGKNNEQFF	TGCGCCAGCAGCTTTATGAGCGGGAAAAACAATGAGCAGTTCTTC
TRBV12-3/TRBV12-4	TRBJ1-1	.	once	CASSLQGPTEAFF	TGTGCCAGCAGTTTACAGGGGCCTACTGAAGCTTTCTTT
TRBV7-2	TRBJ2-3	TRBD2	.	CASSLGGGPRTDTQYF	TGTGCCAGCAGCTTAGGGGGAGGGCCACGCACAGATACGCAGTATTTT
TRBV6-5	TRBJ1-4	TRBD1	.	CASSPGQRKEKLFF	TGTGCCAGCAGCCCGGGACAGAGAAAGGAAAAACTGTTTTTT
TRBV15	TRBJ2-1	TRBD1	.	CATSRSGTGRNEQFF	TGTGCCACCAGCAGGTCGGGGACAGGGAGGAATGAGCAGTTCTTC
TRBV28	TRBJ2-2	TRBD1	.	CASTGTVNTGELFF	TGTGCCAGTACCGGGACAGTAAACACCGGGGAGCTGTTTTTT
TRBV5-1	TRBJ2-3	TRBD2	.	CASSPGTSGRGSTDTQYF	TGCGCCAGCAGCCCCGGGACTAGCGGGAGGGGGAGCACAGATACGCAGTATTTT
TRBV19	TRBJ2-5	TRBD2	once	CASTPASGGQETQYF	TGTGCCAGTACCCCGGCTAGCGGGGGTCAAGAGACCCAGTACTTC
TRBV7-2	TRBJ1-1	TRBD1	few	CASSTDRVRIEAFF	TGTGCCAGCAGCACGGACAGGGTGCGGATTGAAGCTTTCTTT
TRBV9	TRBJ2-5	TRBD1	.	CASSAYRGPGSSETQYF	TGTGCCAGCAGCGCTTACAGGGGCCCCGGCAGCTCAGAGACCCAGTACTTC
TRBV6-5	TRBJ2-1	TRBD1	.	CASSRGAPGGNEQFF	TGTGCCAGCAGTCGGGGTGCCCCAGGGGGCAATGAGCAGTTCTTC
TRBV28	TRBJ1-3	TRBD1	few	CASSLGYRGLGNTIYF	TGTGCCAGCAGTTTAGGGTACAGGGGGCTAGGAAACACCATATATTTT
TRBV19	TRBJ2-5	TRBD2	.	CASSTGLAGDLGPGRYQETQYF	TGTGCCAGTAGTACCGGACTAGCGGGAGATTTGGGCCCCGGGCGGTATCAAGAGACCCAGTACTTC
TRBV9	TRBJ2-1	TRBD1	.	CASSVGSGQGPYNEQFF	TGTGCCAGCAGCGTAGGATCGGGACAGGGACCCTACAATGAGCAGTTCTTC
TRBV2	TRBJ2-7	TRBD1	few	CASLNGGQGYEQYF	TGTGCCAGCCTAAATGGGGGACAGGGCTACGAGCAGTACTTC
TRBV5-1	TRBJ1-3	.	.	CASSLEPVGNTIYF	TGCGCCAGCAGCTTGGAGCCGGTAGGAAACACCATATATTTT
TRBV5-5	TRBJ2-1	.	few	CASSLIATGVYNEQFF	TGTGCCAGCAGCTTGATAGCTACCGGAGTGTACAATGAGCAGTTCTTC
TRBV13	TRBJ1-1	.	once	CASSLRANTEAFF	TGTGCCAGCAGCTTACGAGCGAACACTGAAGCTTTCTTT
TRBV11-2	TRBJ1-3	.	.	CASSSSRGVGNTIYF	TGTGCCAGCAGCTCCTCGCGGGGGGTTGGAAACACCATATATTTT
TRBV24-1	TRBJ2-3	.	.	CATAGPDTQYF	TGTGCCACCGCCGGTCCAGATACGCAGTATTTT
TRBV11-1	TRBJ2-7	.	.	CASSYAQWREYEQYF	TGTGCCAGCAGCTACGCCCAGTGGAGGGAGTACGAGCAGTACTTC
TRBV7-2	TRBJ2-3	.	.	CASSLYRARQVADTQYF	TGTGCCAGCAGCTTATACAGAGCCCGGCAGGTAGCGGATACGCAGTATTTT
TRBV5-1	TRBJ2-1	.	.	CASSLDPTDEQFF	TGCGCCAGCAGCCTAGATCCGACGGATGAGCAGTTCTTC
TRBV19	TRBJ2-5	.	.	CASSRDFQETQYF	TGTGCCAGTAGTAGGGACTTCCAAGAGACCCAGTACTTC
TRBV2	TRBJ1-5	.	.	CASSAGFNQPQHF	TGTGCCAGCAGTGCAGGATTCAATCAGCCCCAGCATTTT
TRBV28	TRBJ2-1	.	.	CASSRELASSYNEQFF	TGTGCCAGCAGTCGAGAGCTAGCGAGCTCCTACAATGAGCAGTTCTTC
TRBV25-1	TRBJ2-1	.	.	CASSEYRHQKSSYNEQFF	TGTGCCAGCAGTGAATATCGCCACCAAAAGAGCTCCTACAATGAGCAGTTCTTC
TRBV6-5	TRBJ2-2	TRBD1	few	CASRRQGSGELFF	TGTGCCAGCAGACGACAGGGGTCCGGGGAGCTGTTTTTT
TRBV5-1	TRBJ2-5	TRBD1	.	CASSWTGPQETQYF	TGCGCCAGCAGTTGGACAGGTCCCCAAGAGACCCAGTACTTC
TRBV29-1	TRBJ1-3	TRBD1	.	CSVDRDRAGNTIYF	TGCAGCGTTGACCGGGACAGGGCAGGAAACACCATATATTTT
TRBV6-5	TRBJ2-7	TRBD2	few	CASSYGLAGTYEQYF	TGTGCCAGCAGTTACGGGCTAGCGGGCACTTACGAGCAGTACTTC
TRBV28	TRBJ1-2	TRBD1	.	CASLKGDRGHYYGYTF	TGTGCCAGCCTAAAAGGGGACAGGGGGCATTACTATGGCTACACCTTC
TRBV28	TRBJ2-4	.	.	CASSAGTVKNIQYF	TGTGCCAGCAGTGCGGGGACAGTCAAAAACATTCAGTACTTC
TRBV6-5	TRBJ2-7	TRBD1	few	CASSYTGQGKGNEQYF	TGTGCCAGCAGTTACACTGGACAGGGGAAAGGAAACGAGCAGTACTTC
TRBV7-3	TRBJ1-1	.	.	CASSFTAVGRPLSNTEAFF	TGTGCCAGCAGCTTCACCGCTGTGGGCCGGCCGTTATCGAACACTGAAGCTTTCTTT
TRBV5-5	TRBJ1-3	TRBD1	.	CASSLTGGRNTIYF	TGTGCCAGCAGTCTAACAGGGGGTCGAAACACCATATATTTT
TRBV7-2	TRBJ2-7	.	.	CASSLGPGNSYEQYF	TGTGCCAGCAGCTTAGGTCCAGGGAACTCCTACGAGCAGTACTTC